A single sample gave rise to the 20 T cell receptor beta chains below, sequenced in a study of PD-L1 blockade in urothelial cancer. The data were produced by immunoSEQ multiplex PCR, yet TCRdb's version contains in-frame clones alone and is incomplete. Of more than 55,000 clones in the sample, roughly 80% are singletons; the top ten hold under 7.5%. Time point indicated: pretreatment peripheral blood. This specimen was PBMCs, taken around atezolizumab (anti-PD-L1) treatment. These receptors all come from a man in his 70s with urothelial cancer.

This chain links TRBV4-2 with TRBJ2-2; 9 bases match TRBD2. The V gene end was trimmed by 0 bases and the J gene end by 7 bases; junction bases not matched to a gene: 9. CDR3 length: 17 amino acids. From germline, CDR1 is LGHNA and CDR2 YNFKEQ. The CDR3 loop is CASSQEKRGAPGGELFF. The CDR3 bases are TGTGCCAGCAGCCAAGAAAAGCGGGGGGCGCCAGGCGGGGAGCTGTTTTTT.

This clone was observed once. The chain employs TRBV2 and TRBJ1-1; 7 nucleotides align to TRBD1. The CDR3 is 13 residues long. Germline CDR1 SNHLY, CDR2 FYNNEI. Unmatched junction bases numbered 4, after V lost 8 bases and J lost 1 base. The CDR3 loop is CASRRTGNTEAFF. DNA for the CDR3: TGTGCCAGCCGCCGGACAGGGAACACTGAAGCTTTCTTT.

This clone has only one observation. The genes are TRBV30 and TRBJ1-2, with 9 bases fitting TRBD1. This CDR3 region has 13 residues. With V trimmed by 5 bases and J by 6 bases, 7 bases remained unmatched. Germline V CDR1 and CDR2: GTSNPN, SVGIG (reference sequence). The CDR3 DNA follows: TGTGCCTGGGGGGGACAGGGAGCAAATGGCTACACCTTC. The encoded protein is CAWGGQGANGYTF. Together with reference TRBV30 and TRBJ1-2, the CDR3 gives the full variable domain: SQTIHQWPATLVQPVGSPLSLECTVEGTSNPNLYWYRQAAGRGLQLLFYSVGIGQISSEVPQNLSASRPQDRQFILSSKKLLLSDSGFYLCAWGGQGANGYTFGSGTRLTVV.

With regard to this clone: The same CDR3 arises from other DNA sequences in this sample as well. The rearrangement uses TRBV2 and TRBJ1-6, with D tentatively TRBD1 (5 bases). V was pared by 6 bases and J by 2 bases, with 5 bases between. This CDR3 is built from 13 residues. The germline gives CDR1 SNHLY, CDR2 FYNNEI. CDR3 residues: CASRGAYNSPLHF. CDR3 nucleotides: TGTGCCAGCAGAGGGGCCTATAATTCACCCCTCCACTTT. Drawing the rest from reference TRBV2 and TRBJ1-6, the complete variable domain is EPEVTQTPSHQVTQMGQEVILRCVPISNHLYFYWYRQILGQKVEFLVSFYNNEISEKSEIFDDQFSVERPDGSNFTLKIRSTKLEDSAMYFCASRGAYNSPLHFGNGTRLTVT.

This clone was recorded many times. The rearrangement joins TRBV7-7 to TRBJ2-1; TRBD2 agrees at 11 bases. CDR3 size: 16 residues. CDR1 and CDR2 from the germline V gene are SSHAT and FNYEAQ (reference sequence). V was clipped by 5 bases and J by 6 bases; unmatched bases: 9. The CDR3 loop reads CASSPSTSGASNEQFF. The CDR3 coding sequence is TGTGCCAGCAGCCCCTCGACTAGCGGGGCGAGCAATGAGCAGTTCTTC.

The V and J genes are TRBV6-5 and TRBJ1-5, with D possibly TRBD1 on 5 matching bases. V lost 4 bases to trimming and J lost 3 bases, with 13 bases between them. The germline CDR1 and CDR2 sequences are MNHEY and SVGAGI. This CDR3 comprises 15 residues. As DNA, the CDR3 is TGTGCCAGCAGTTCACTCCGGACACTCAATCAGCCCCAGCATTTT. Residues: CASSSLRTLNQPQHF.

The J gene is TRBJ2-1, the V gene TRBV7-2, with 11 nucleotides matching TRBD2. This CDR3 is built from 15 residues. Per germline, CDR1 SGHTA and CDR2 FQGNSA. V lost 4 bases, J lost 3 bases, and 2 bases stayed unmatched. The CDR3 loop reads CASSYTSGSYNEQFF. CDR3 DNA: TGTGCCAGCAGCTACACTAGCGGGAGCTACAATGAGCAGTTCTTC.

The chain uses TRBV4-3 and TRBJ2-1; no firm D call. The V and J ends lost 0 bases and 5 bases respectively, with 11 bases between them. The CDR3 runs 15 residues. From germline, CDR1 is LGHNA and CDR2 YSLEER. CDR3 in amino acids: CASSQDRYSDNEQFF. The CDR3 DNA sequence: TGCGCCAGCAGCCAAGATCGATATAGTGACAATGAGCAGTTCTTC.

CDR3 bases: TGTGCCAGCTCTCTTACAGTCATGAACACTGAAGCTTTCTTT. This codes for CASSLTVMNTEAFF. The chain joins TRBV18 to TRBJ1-1; D gene uncertain. The V end was cut by 6 bases, the J end by 0 bases, with 11 bases between. Germline CDR1 reads KGHSH; CDR2 reads LQKENI. The CDR3 sequence is 14 residues long.

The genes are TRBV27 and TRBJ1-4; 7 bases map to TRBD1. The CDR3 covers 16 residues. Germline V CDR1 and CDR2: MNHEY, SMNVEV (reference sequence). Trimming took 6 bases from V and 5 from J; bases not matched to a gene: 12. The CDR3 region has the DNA TGTGCCAGCAGACTACTAGGACAGGCCCTAAATGAAAAACTGTTTTTT. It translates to CASRLLGQALNEKLFF.

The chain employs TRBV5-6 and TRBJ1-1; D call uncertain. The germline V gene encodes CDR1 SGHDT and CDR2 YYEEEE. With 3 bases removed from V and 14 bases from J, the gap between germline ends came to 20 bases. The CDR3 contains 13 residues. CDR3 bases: TGTGCCAGCAGCTCGGGTTGGAGGACTGTCCCATTCTTT. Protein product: CASSSGWRTVPFF.

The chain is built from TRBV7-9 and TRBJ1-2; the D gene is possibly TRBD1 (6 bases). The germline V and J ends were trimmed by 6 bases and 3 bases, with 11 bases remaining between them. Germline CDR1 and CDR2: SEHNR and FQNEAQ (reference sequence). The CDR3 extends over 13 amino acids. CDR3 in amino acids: CASSTGGDYGYTF. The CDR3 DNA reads TGTGCCAGCAGTACGGGGGGCGACTATGGCTACACCTTC.

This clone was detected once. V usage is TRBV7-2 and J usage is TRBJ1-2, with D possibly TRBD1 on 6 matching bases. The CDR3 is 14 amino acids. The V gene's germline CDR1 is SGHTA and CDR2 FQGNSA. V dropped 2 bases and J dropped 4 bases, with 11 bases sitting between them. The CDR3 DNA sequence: TGTGCCAGCAGCTTAAGCAGGGGTGGCTATGGCTACACCTTC. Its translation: CASSLSRGGYGYTF. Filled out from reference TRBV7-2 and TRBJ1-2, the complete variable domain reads GAGVSQSPSNKVTEKGKDVELRCDPISGHTALYWYRQSLGQGLEFLIYFQGNSAPDKSGLPSDRFSAERTGGSVSTLTIQRTQQEDSAVYLCASSLSRGGYGYTFGSGTRLTVV.

The CDR3 region has the DNA TGTGCTAGTGGTCCCGCTATGAACACTGAAGCTTTCTTT. Protein sequence: CASGPAMNTEAFF. This chain joins TRBV12-5 and TRBJ1-1; no clear D gene. The CDR3 loop spans 13 amino acids. V lost 5 bases, J lost 0 bases, and 7 bases lay in between. Germline loops: CDR1 LGHNT, CDR2 FRNRAP.

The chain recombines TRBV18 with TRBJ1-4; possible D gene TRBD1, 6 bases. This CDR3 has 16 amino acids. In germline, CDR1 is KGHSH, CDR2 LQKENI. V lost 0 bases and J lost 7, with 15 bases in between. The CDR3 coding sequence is TGTGCCAGCTCACCACCGGGAGGGGGAATGCGTGAAAAACTGTTTTTT. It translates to CASSPPGGGMREKLFF.

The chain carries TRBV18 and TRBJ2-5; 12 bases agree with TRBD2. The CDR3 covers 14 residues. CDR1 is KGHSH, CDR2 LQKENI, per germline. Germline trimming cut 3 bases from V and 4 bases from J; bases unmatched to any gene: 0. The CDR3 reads CASSPGLAGETQYF. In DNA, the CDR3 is TGTGCCAGCTCACCGGGACTAGCGGGAGAGACCCAGTACTTC.

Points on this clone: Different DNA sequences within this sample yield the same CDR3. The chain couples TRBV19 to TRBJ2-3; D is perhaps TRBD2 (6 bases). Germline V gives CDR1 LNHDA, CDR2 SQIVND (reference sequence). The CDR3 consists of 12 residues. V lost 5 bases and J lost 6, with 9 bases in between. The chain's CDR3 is CASSPAGDTQYF. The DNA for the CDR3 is TGTGCCAGTAGTCCCGCGGGGGATACGCAGTATTTT.

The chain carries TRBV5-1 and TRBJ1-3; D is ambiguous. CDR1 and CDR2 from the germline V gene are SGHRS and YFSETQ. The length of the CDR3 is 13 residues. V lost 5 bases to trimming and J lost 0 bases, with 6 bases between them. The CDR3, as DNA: TGCGCCAGCAGTTTCGTCTCTGGAAACACCATATATTTT. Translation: CASSFVSGNTIYF.

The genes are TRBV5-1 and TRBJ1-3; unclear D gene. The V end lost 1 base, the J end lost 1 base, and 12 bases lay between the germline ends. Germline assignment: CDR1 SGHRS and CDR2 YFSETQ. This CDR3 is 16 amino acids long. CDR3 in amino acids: CASSLTVPESGNTIYF. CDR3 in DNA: TGCGCCAGCAGCTTGACCGTACCGGAGTCTGGAAACACCATATATTTT.

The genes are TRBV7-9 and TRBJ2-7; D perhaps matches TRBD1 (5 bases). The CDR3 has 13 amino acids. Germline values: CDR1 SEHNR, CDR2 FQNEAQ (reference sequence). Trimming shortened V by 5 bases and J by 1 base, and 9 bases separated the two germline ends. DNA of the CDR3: TGTGCCAGCAGCATGACAGTTTCCTACGAGCAGTACTTC. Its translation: CASSMTVSYEQYF.